This T cell receptor (beta chain) comes out of a study of shared clonotypes between healthy human individuals. Study context: Sampling drew on donors who were two women and three men aged 18 to 49. A donor's plate count was three for CD4 naive and three for CD4 memory; CD8 naive had two and CD8 memory one. Study findings and constraints: Naive subsets tended to show greater estimated richness than memory subsets.

This CDR3 is 14 amino acids long. The germline CDR1 and CDR2 sequences are LNHDA and SQIVND (reference sequence). The ends lost 6 bases at V and 4 bases at J; junction bases unmatched: 6. Data came from immunoSEQ multiplex PCR; TCRdb stores just in-frame clones and leaves some out. The table shows under 550,000 clones, with about 96% occurring only once. The study drew all its donors from Caucasian adults living in Nashville, Tennessee. As concerns this clone: Its antigen is unidentified.

Material: naive CD4+ T cells sorted from blood. Noted subset: CD45RA+ positively selected. This chain connects TRBV19 to TRBJ2-7; 10 positions agree with TRBD2. This sequence was found in a woman between 25 and 40 years old in good health. The CDR3 coding sequence is TGTGCCAGTAGGAGGACTAGCGGTGCTTACGAGCAGTACTTC. This sequence encodes CASRRTSGAYEQYF.